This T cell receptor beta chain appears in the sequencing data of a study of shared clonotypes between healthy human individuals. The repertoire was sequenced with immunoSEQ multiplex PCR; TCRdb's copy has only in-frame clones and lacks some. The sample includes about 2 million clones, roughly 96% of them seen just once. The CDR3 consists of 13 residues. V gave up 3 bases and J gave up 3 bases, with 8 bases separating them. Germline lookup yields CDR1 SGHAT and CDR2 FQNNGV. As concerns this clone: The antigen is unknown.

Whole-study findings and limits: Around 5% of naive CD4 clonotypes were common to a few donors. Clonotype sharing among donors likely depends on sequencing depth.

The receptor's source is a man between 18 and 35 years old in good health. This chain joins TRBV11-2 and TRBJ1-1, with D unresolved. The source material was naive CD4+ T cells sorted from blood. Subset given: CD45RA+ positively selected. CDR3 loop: CASSLTTDTEAFF. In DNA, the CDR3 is TGTGCCAGCAGCTTGACCACGGACACTGAAGCTTTCTTT.